The 29 T cell receptor beta chains below were found in one sample sequenced in a study of blood T cell repertoires in COVID-19. Repertoires were generated with immunoSEQ multiplex PCR, while TCRdb's copy carries only in-frame clones and drops some. The repertoire has around 40,000 clones, 85% to 90% of them found once; the top ten carry roughly 4.3%. Source material: peripheral blood. Every receptor here comes from a man in his forties with COVID-19, enrolled during active disease.

The rearrangement links TRBV4-1 to TRBJ1-1; D remains ambiguous. The length of the CDR3 is 18 residues. V dropped 1 base and J dropped 7 bases, with 25 bases sitting between them. In germline, CDR1 is MGHRA, CDR2 YSYEKL. CDR3 amino acids: CASSQGDDPIGGFGEAFF. The CDR3 DNA follows: TGCGCCAGCAGCCAAGGCGACGACCCCATTGGAGGATTTGGTGAAGCTTTCTTT.

The genes are TRBV5-6 and TRBJ1-2; D perhaps matches TRBD1 (5 bases). Germline V gene sequence: CDR1 SGHDT, CDR2 YYEEEE. The V gene lost 2 bases and the J gene lost 3 bases, with 17 bases spanning the gap. This CDR3 region has 16 residues. CDR3 bases: TGTGCCAGCAGCTTAAGTTACAGGCCGTTCGACTATGGCTACACCTTC. This translates into CASSLSYRPFDYGYTF.

The CDR3 DNA reads TGTGCCATCAGTGAGCGTAGCGGCCTCTCCTACAATGAGCAGTTCTTC. It encodes CAISERSGLSYNEQFF. V and J are TRBV10-3 and TRBJ2-1; TRBD2 might be the D (6 bases). Trimming shortened V by 2 bases and J by 0 bases, and 11 bases separated the two germline ends. Germline V gene data show CDR1 as ENHRY and CDR2 as SYGVKD. This CDR3 is built from 16 residues.

The chain recombines TRBV13 with TRBJ2-7; D unresolved. The V end was cut by 5 bases, the J end by 1 base, with 9 bases between. Germline V CDR1 and CDR2: PRHDT, FYEKMQ (reference sequence). The CDR3 is made up of 13 amino acids. The CDR3 region has the DNA TGTGCCAGCAGCCCCTCCGTTTCCTACGAGCAGTACTTC. Its protein product is CASSPSVSYEQYF.

V is TRBV4-1 and J is TRBJ2-1; TRBD2 matches 9 bases. Germline-derived CDR1 and CDR2 are MGHRA and YSYEKL. CDR3 length: 17 residues. The V segment lost 0 bases and the J segment 7 bases; nucleotides outside the gene matches: 10. CDR3 nucleotides: TGCGCCAGCAGCCAAGATGCAGGGCGGGGGGGAAATAATGAGCAGTTCTTC. Translating gives CASSQDAGRGGNNEQFF.

The V call is TRBV19, the J call TRBJ1-6; D may be TRBD1 (5 bases). There are 14 residues in the CDR3. Germline values: CDR1 LNHDA, CDR2 SQIVND (reference sequence). V lost 8 bases, J lost 5 bases, and 13 bases lay in between. The CDR3 nucleotides read TGTGCCAGTCGGGAGGGGAGCAATAATTCACCCCTCCACTTT. This codes for CASREGSNNSPLHF. The variable domain in full, with the rest retrieved from reference TRBV19 and TRBJ1-6, is DGGITQSPKYLFRKEGQNVTLSCEQNLNHDAMYWYRQDPGQGLRLIYYSQIVNDFQKGDIAEGYSVSREKKESFPLTVTSAQKNPTAFYLCASREGSNNSPLHFGNGTRLTVT.

The rearrangement links TRBV5-1 to TRBJ2-2, with a tentative D call TRBD2 (5 bases). The CDR3 covers 16 residues. V gave up 0 bases and J gave up 2 bases, with 11 bases separating them. Germline-derived CDR1 and CDR2 are SGHRS and YFSETQ. Written as DNA, the CDR3 is TGCGCCAGCAGCTTGGTGGCGGGTGGAAACACCGGGGAGCTGTTTTTT. This encodes CASSLVAGGNTGELFF.

The gene calls are TRBV9 and TRBJ1-5; D might be TRBD1 (6 bases). Germline CDR1 reads SGDLS; CDR2 reads YYNGEE. Trimming shortened V by 6 bases and J by 4 bases, and 17 bases separated the two germline ends. This CDR3 has 15 amino acids. CDR3 loop: CASNPTGTPNQPQHF. DNA for the CDR3: TGTGCCAGCAACCCCACCGGGACACCGAATCAGCCCCAGCATTTT.

This clone was recorded only once. The chain recombines TRBV3-1 (or the pseudogene TRBV3-2) with TRBJ2-2; D gene ambiguous. Germline CDR1 is LGHDT and CDR2 is YNNKEL (reference sequence). This CDR3 spans 15 amino acids. The germline V and J ends were trimmed by 1 base and 4 bases, with 10 bases remaining between them. The DNA for the CDR3 is TGTGCCAGCAGCCAAGTATCCAGCGCCACCGGGGAGCTGTTTTTT. It encodes CASSQVSSATGELFF.

The genes are TRBV19 and TRBJ1-1; TRBD1 aligns across 7 bases. Germline V lookup: CDR1 LNHDA, CDR2 SQIVND (reference sequence). CDR3 length: 13 residues. The V and J ends lost 4 bases and 9 bases, in that order; junction bases with no gene match: 8. The CDR3 DNA follows: TGTGCCAGTAGTACCCAAGGGGGCAGGAAAGCTTTCTTT. This codes for CASSTQGGRKAFF.

V usage is TRBV5-1 and J usage is TRBJ2-2, with TRBD1 identical over 8 bases. The CDR3 is 16 amino acids. V dropped 3 bases and J dropped 0; count of bases not matched to a gene: 4. Germline loops: CDR1 SGHRS, CDR2 YFSETQ. The CDR3 DNA reads as TGCGCCAGCAGCTGGGACAGGTTCGCGAACACCGGGGAGCTGTTTTTT. It translates to CASSWDRFANTGELFF.

The J gene is TRBJ2-6, the V gene TRBV6-2 or TRBV6-3, with 7 bases that match TRBD1. Per the germline V gene, CDR1 is MNHEY and CDR2 is SVGEGT. This CDR3 comprises 13 residues. The J segment lost 12 bases and the V segment lost 2 bases, leaving 4 bases of the junction unmatched. The DNA for the CDR3 is TGTGCCAGCAGTTACGACAGGGTTAGCGTCCTGACTTTC. Its translation is CASSYDRVSVLTF.

This clone was found once. The chain uses TRBV2 and TRBJ2-3, with D tentatively TRBD1 (7 bases). The CDR3 runs to 14 residues. Per germline, CDR1 SNHLY and CDR2 FYNNEI. Between the trimmed V and J ends, which lost 8 bases and 10 bases, there was a span of 22 bases. The CDR3 nucleotides are TGTGCCAGCGGGGGGACAGTGAAGGAAAGAGCGCAGTATTTT. Translation gives CASGGTVKERAQYF.

The chain carries TRBV6-5 and TRBJ2-3; TRBD1 matches 7 bases. Germline loops: CDR1 MNHEY, CDR2 SVGAGI. The CDR3 has 14 residues. J was trimmed by 6 bases and V by 7 bases; bases with no gene match: 10. The CDR3 DNA reads as TGTGCCAGCACCCCGGACAGGCCCGACGATACGCAGTATTTT. Protein product: CASTPDRPDDTQYF.

The rearrangement joins TRBV28 to TRBJ2-7, with D perhaps TRBD1 (5 bases). The CDR3 loop spans 12 amino acids. The V gene lost 6 bases and the J gene lost 5 bases, with 11 bases spanning the gap. Germline V gene sequence: CDR1 MDHEN, CDR2 SYDVKM. CDR3 nucleotides: TGTGCCAGCAGGCAGGGTAAGCACGAGCAGTACTTC. Translation gives CASRQGKHEQYF. The whole variable domain, remainder taken from reference TRBV28 and TRBJ2-7, is DVKVTQSSRYLVKRTGEKVFLECVQDMDHENMFWYRQDPGLGLRLIYFSYDVKMKEKGDIPEGYSVSREKKERFSLILESASTNQTSMYLCASRQGKHEQYFGPGTRLTVT.

CDR3 nucleotide sequence: TGTGCCAGCTCCACAGGGTCTGCTTTCTTT. Its translation is CASSTGSAFF. The chain employs TRBV6-5 and TRBJ1-1, with D perhaps matching TRBD1 (6 bases). The ends were cut back, 8 bases at V and 11 bases at J, with 12 bases in the middle. This CDR3 is 10 amino acids long. Germline lookup yields CDR1 MNHEY and CDR2 SVGAGI.

This chain links TRBV12-5 with TRBJ2-2; 9 bases are a match to TRBD1. CDR3 length equals 14 residues. Unmatched junction bases numbered 3, after V lost 6 bases and J lost 4 bases. Germline CDR1 and CDR2: LGHNT and FRNRAP. The CDR3: CASGPGQGTGELFF. The CDR3 nucleotides read TGTGCTAGTGGCCCGGGACAGGGCACCGGGGAGCTGTTTTTT.

The genes are TRBV9 and TRBJ2-2; 9 bases agree with TRBD2. The V and J ends lost 5 bases and 1 base, in that order; junction bases with no gene match: 0. CDR1 SGDLS and CDR2 YYNGEE come from the germline V gene. The CDR3 loop spans 14 amino acids. The CDR3 nucleotides are TGTGCCAGCAGAGCGGGGGGGAACACCGGGGAGCTGTTTTTT. It encodes CASRAGGNTGELFF.

The rearrangement links TRBV7-8 to TRBJ2-2, with 7 bases aligning to TRBD2. CDR3 size: 16 residues. V shed 1 base, J shed 6 bases, and the junction held 8 bases outside the gene matches. CDR1 is SGHVS and CDR2 is FQNEAQ in the germline V gene. CDR3 nucleotide sequence: TGTGCCAGCAGCTTAGATTCCGGGGGGATGTCCGGGGAGCTGTTTTTT. Translating gives CASSLDSGGMSGELFF.

This chain joins TRBV30 and TRBJ1-4; maybe TRBD1 (6 bases). The CDR3 sequence is 13 residues long. Trimming left V 6 bases short and J 4 bases short, with 12 bases between. CDR1 GTSNPN and CDR2 SVGIG come from the germline V gene (reference sequence). CDR3 DNA sequence: TGTGCCTGTGACAGGACAAATAATGAAAAACTGTTTTTT. It encodes CACDRTNNEKLFF.

The chain combines TRBV5-6 with TRBJ2-7; D perhaps matches TRBD1 (5 bases). The CDR3 has 12 amino acids. CDR1 SGHDT and CDR2 YYEEEE come from the germline V gene. Deletions cut 4 bases from V and 1 base from J, with 6 bases between. CDR3 sequence reads: CASSGASYEQYF. CDR3 sequence (DNA): TGTGCCAGCAGCGGGGCTTCCTACGAGCAGTACTTC.

This chain connects TRBV5-4 to TRBJ2-3, with 15 bases that match TRBD2. CDR1 is SGHNT and CDR2 is YYREEE in the germline V gene (reference sequence). The CDR3 spans 16 residues. V shed 5 bases, J shed 4 bases, and the junction held 5 bases outside the gene matches. Here the CDR3 reads CASSRTSGGAADTQYF. Written as DNA, the CDR3 is TGTGCCAGCAGTCGGACTAGCGGGGGGGCAGCAGATACGCAGTATTTT. The entire variable domain, with the rest obtained from reference TRBV5-4 and TRBJ2-3, is as follows: ETGVTQSPTHLIKTRGQQVTLRCSSQSGHNTVSWYQQALGQGPQFIFQYYREEENGRGNFPPRFSGLQFPNYSSELNVNALELDDSALYLCASSRTSGGAADTQYFGPGTRLTVL.

This rearrangement joins TRBV2 to TRBJ2-3; weak D call: TRBD1 (6 bases). V was shortened by 6 bases and J by 4 bases, with 14 bases between the two germline ends. Germline values: CDR1 SNHLY, CDR2 FYNNEI. The CDR3 spans 14 residues. CDR3 amino acids: CASSPPQGPDTQYF. CDR3 bases: TGTGCCAGCAGCCCGCCACAGGGACCAGATACGCAGTATTTT.

This clone was counted once. The chain combines TRBV30 with TRBJ2-3, with no clear D. V lost 0 bases and J lost 4, with 11 bases in between. The germline gives CDR1 GTSNPN, CDR2 SVGIG (reference sequence). This CDR3 is built from 14 residues. DNA of the CDR3: TGTGCCTGGAGTGTAATGGTTAGCTCAGATACGCAGTATTTT. Translated: CAWSVMVSSDTQYF.

DNA of the CDR3: TGTGCCAGCAGCTTAGAAGGGGGGGTACGAGGAGAGACCCAGTACTTC. It yields the protein CASSLEGGVRGETQYF. The V call is TRBV11-3, the J call TRBJ2-5; weak D call: TRBD2 (7 bases). The length of the CDR3 is 16 residues. Germline V gene sequence: CDR1 SGHNT, CDR2 YENEEA. V was pared by 0 bases and J by 4 bases, with 15 bases between.

The gene calls are TRBV5-1 and TRBJ2-1; D is unresolved. Germline V lookup: CDR1 SGHRS, CDR2 YFSETQ. The CDR3 covers 15 residues. V lost 4 bases and J 6 bases, leaving 17 bases between the germline ends. In nucleotides, the CDR3 is TGCGCCAGCAGCGGCGGCTCTACCCCTAGCAATGAGCAGTTCTTC. The encoded protein is CASSGGSTPSNEQFF. The full variable domain, in which reference TRBV5-1 and TRBJ2-1 provide the parts outside the CDR3, is KAGVTQTPRYLIKTRGQQVTLSCSPISGHRSVSWYQQTPGQGLQFLFEYFSETQRNKGNFPGRFSGRQFSNSRSEMNVSTLELGDSALYLCASSGGSTPSNEQFFGPGTRLTVL.

This chain links TRBV28 with TRBJ1-5, with D unresolved. V lost 6 bases, J lost 2 bases, and 14 bases lay in between. CDR3 length: 15 residues. Per germline, CDR1 MDHEN and CDR2 SYDVKM. CDR3 loop: CASSQPSEGNQPQHF. CDR3 nucleotides: TGTGCCAGCAGCCAGCCTTCAGAGGGCAATCAGCCCCAGCATTTT.

This rearrangement joins TRBV5-4 to TRBJ2-5; perhaps TRBD1 as D (6 bases). The V gene lost 4 bases and the J gene lost 4 bases, with 14 bases spanning the gap. The CDR3 loop spans 14 amino acids. Germline CDR1 and CDR2: SGHNT and YYREEE (reference sequence). CDR3 bases: TGTGCCAGCAGCCCCGCCCAGGGGCTAGAGACCCAGTACTTC. Translating it yields CASSPAQGLETQYF. Full variable domain (missing parts from reference TRBV5-4 and TRBJ2-5): ETGVTQSPTHLIKTRGQQVTLRCSSQSGHNTVSWYQQALGQGPQFIFQYYREEENGRGNFPPRFSGLQFPNYSSELNVNALELDDSALYLCASSPAQGLETQYFGPGTRLLVL.

The chain employs TRBV5-6 and TRBJ1-4; D is unresolved. Per the germline V gene, CDR1 is SGHDT and CDR2 is YYEEEE. The CDR3 loop spans 12 amino acids. V was shortened by 3 bases and J by 10 bases, with 10 bases between the two germline ends. The chain's CDR3 is CASSSLEAKLFF. CDR3 in DNA: TGTGCCAGCAGCTCACTCGAGGCAAAACTGTTTTTT.